Each of the 25 T cell receptor beta chains below was sequenced from the same sample in a study of T cells in Graves' hyperthyroidism and ophthalmopathy. Amplified regions were TCR beta CDR3 sequences from RNA transcripts. An initial round of RT-PCR targeting the TCR CDR3 relied on the HTBI primer set. TCRdb ran MiXCR on the multiplex PCR reads and lists one entry per CDR3 protein. The sample lists 500,000 to 650,000 distinct CDR3 sequences; approximately 15% were seen once. Sequences were obtained from blood. The receptors shown here come from a woman aged 45-65 years with Graves' ophthalmopathy.

This clonotype was seen ten or more times. The rearrangement links TRBV3-1 to TRBJ2-7; 7 bases are shared with TRBD1. Germline CDR1 and CDR2: LGHDT and YNNKEL (reference sequence). This CDR3 has 17 residues. V was clipped by 0 bases and J by 2 bases; unmatched bases: 10. In DNA form, the CDR3 reads TGTGCCAGCAGCCAAGATAGTAGGGGGCCGAGACCCTACGAGCAGTACTTC. This gives the protein CASSQDSRGPRPYEQYF.

V is TRBV20-1 and J is TRBJ2-3; D remains unclear. The CDR3 length is 15 residues. From germline, CDR1 is DFQATT and CDR2 SNEGSKA (reference sequence). V dropped 0 bases and J dropped 6 bases, with 16 bases sitting between them. CDR3 region: CSARDFSQYGDTQYF. CDR3 nucleotides: TGCAGTGCTAGAGATTTTTCCCAATACGGGGATACGCAGTATTTT.

As to this clonotype: The conserved phenylalanine or tryptophan is not found at the CDR3 terminus, so this likely reflects a read error. The chain employs TRBV24-1 and TRBJ2-2; D may match TRBD1 or TRBD2 (5 bases each). Trimming shortened V by 5 bases and J by 4 bases, and 16 bases separated the two germline ends. There are 16 residues in the CDR3. Germline lookup yields CDR1 KGHDR and CDR2 SFDVKD. The CDR3 nucleotides read TGTGCCACCAGTGCATCGGGACGGCCGGTCACCGGGGAGCTGTTTTCT. It is translated as CATSASGRPVTGELFS.

This clonotype was picked up many times. The chain uses TRBV19 and TRBJ1-1; D not resolved. This CDR3 spans 15 amino acids. Per germline, CDR1 LNHDA and CDR2 SQIVND (reference sequence). Trimming shortened V by 3 bases and J by 0 bases, and 11 bases separated the two germline ends. The CDR3 DNA sequence: TGTGCCAGTAGTATGAATTTAGGATTGAACACTGAAGCTTTCTTT. It is translated as CASSMNLGLNTEAFF.

This clonotype was seen a few times. The CDR3 sequence: CASGRDDQPQHF. For the CDR3, the DNA is TGTGCCAGCGGCCGTGATGACCAGCCCCAGCATTTT. The gene calls are TRBV12-3 or TRBV12-4 and TRBJ1-5; D unclear. The CDR3 spans 12 residues. V lost 8 bases and J lost 7, with 12 bases in between.

Remarks on this clonotype: One end of the junction fails to match germline, which may point to a read error. This chain links TRBV10-3 with TRBJ1-6; D gene unclear. The CDR3 length is 16 residues. The germline V gene encodes CDR1 ENHRY and CDR2 SYGVKD. CDR3 region: CTISDPRVGISSPLHF. For the CDR3, the DNA is TGTACCATCAGTGACCCCCGAGTGGGGATTAGTTCACCCCTCCACTTT.

V and J are TRBV9 and TRBJ2-7; possibly TRBD1 for D (5 bases). Germline CDR1 and CDR2: SGDLS and YYNGEE. The CDR3 spans 14 residues. V dropped 0 bases and J dropped 4 bases, with 11 bases sitting between them. The CDR3 DNA reads TGTGCCAGCAGCGTAGGGTCAGGGTGGTACGAGCAGTACTTC. Protein: CASSVGSGWYEQYF. The variable domain in full, completed from reference TRBV9 and TRBJ2-7, reads DSGVTQTPKHLITATGQRVTLRCSPRSGDLSVYWYQQSLDQGLQFLIQYYNGEERAKGNILERFSAQQFPDLHSELNLSSLELGDSALYFCASSVGSGWYEQYFGPGTRLTVT.

This clonotype has a count of ten or more. CDR3 amino acids: CASSLMWSNEQFF. In DNA form, the CDR3 reads TGTGCCAGCAGCTTAATGTGGAGCAATGAGCAGTTCTTC. This chain links TRBV7-2 with TRBJ2-1; D call uncertain. Germline V gene data show CDR1 as SGHTA and CDR2 as FQGNSA. Trimming removed 2 bases from V and 6 bases from J, with 8 bases in between. The CDR3 sequence is 13 residues long.

This clonotype occurred many times. This chain links TRBV24-1 with TRBJ2-1; TRBD2 aligns across 7 bases. The CDR3 spans 16 residues. V shed 2 bases, J shed 4 bases, and the junction held 7 bases outside the gene matches. CDR1 and CDR2 from the germline V gene are KGHDR and SFDVKD. CDR3 in DNA: TGTGCCACCAGTGATTCTAATAGCGGGTCATACAATGAGCAGTTCTTC. As protein: CATSDSNSGSYNEQFF.

At least ten counts were recorded for this clonotype. V gene TRBV30 combines with J gene TRBJ2-1; 9 positions agree with TRBD2. J gave up 4 bases and V 1 base, and 2 bases lay outside the gene matches. Germline V gives CDR1 GTSNPN, CDR2 SVGIG (reference sequence). The CDR3 has 14 residues. The DNA for the CDR3 is TGTGCCTGGAGTGGACTAGCGGTATACAATGAGCAGTTCTTC. This translates into CAWSGLAVYNEQFF.

This clonotype was detected many times. J is TRBJ1-6 and V is TRBV5-1; weak D call: TRBD1 (6 bases). This CDR3 region has 15 residues. Germline CDR1 reads SGHRS; CDR2 reads YFSETQ. V was shortened by 4 bases and J by 4 bases, with 12 bases between the two germline ends. Written as DNA, the CDR3 is TGCGCCAGCAGCGGAGCAGGGGAATATAATTCACCCCTCCACTTT. It translates to CASSGAGEYNSPLHF.

This clonotype has ten or more counts. The V gene is TRBV18, the J gene TRBJ2-4; 10 nucleotides align to TRBD1. The CDR3 consists of 14 residues. J gave up 5 bases and V 6 bases, and 4 bases lay outside the gene matches. The V gene's germline CDR1 is KGHSH and CDR2 LQKENI. This chain's CDR3 is CASSPGTGENIQYF. The DNA of the CDR3 is TGTGCCAGCTCCCCCGGGACAGGGGAAAACATTCAGTACTTC.

Only a few counts were recorded for this clonotype. The chain carries TRBV5-1 and TRBJ2-1; D remains unclear. Germline V lookup: CDR1 SGHRS, CDR2 YFSETQ. The CDR3 covers 13 residues. V gave up 7 bases and J gave up 4 bases, with 12 bases separating them. The CDR3 here is CASLEIGYNEQFF. CDR3 sequence (DNA): TGCGCCAGCTTGGAGATTGGGTACAATGAGCAGTTCTTC.

This clonotype was seen ten or more times. V and J are TRBV20-1 and TRBJ1-2; D may be TRBD1 (5 bases). This CDR3 spans 14 amino acids. Trimming removed 6 bases from V and 5 bases from J, with 19 bases in between. Germline V gene sequence: CDR1 DFQATT, CDR2 SNEGSKA (reference sequence). Here the CDR3 reads CSAPGLGWGYGYTF. The CDR3 DNA sequence: TGCAGTGCCCCGGGGTTGGGTTGGGGGTATGGCTACACCTTC.

This clonotype was seen ten or more times. The chain has TRBV7-2 and TRBJ2-7; D unclear. With 2 bases removed from V and 0 bases from J, the gap between germline ends came to 14 bases. From germline, CDR1 is SGHTA and CDR2 FQGNSA. The CDR3 is 16 amino acids. This CDR3 is CASSLSWVDFSYEQYF. The CDR3 DNA reads TGTGCCAGCAGCTTAAGTTGGGTTGATTTCTCCTACGAGCAGTACTTC.

This clonotype was seen a handful of times. The chain is built from TRBV7-3 and TRBJ2-1; 14 bases are shared with TRBD2. V lost 5 bases to trimming and J lost 0 bases; unmatched junction nucleotides: 6. The CDR3 length is 18 residues. Germline V gene sequence: CDR1 SGHTA, CDR2 FQGTGA. The CDR3: CASSGGLAGDYSYNEQFF. The CDR3, as DNA: TGTGCCAGCAGCGGGGGACTAGCGGGAGACTACTCCTACAATGAGCAGTTCTTC.

This clonotype has a count of ten or more. The rearrangement links TRBV29-1 to TRBJ2-5; tentative D call: TRBD2 (6 bases). This CDR3 comprises 13 residues. V was pared by 6 bases and J by 2 bases, with 13 bases between. Germline V gives CDR1 SQVTM, CDR2 ANQGSEA. The CDR3 spells CSVILGLQETQYF. CDR3 bases: TGCAGCGTCATCTTGGGACTTCAAGAGACCCAGTACTTC.

This clonotype has at least ten counts. The chain has TRBV30 and TRBJ2-3, with D possibly matching TRBD2 (6 bases). Between the trimmed V and J ends, which lost 3 bases and 0 bases, there was a span of 10 bases. The V gene's germline CDR1 is GTSNPN and CDR2 SVGIG (reference sequence). The CDR3 covers 14 residues. CDR3 DNA: TGTGCCTGGAGCTCGGGACTTAGCACAGATACGCAGTATTTT. Its protein is CAWSSGLSTDTQYF.

The V and J genes are TRBV6-5 and TRBJ1-4, with 7 bases aligning to TRBD1. V lost 6 bases and J lost 6; bases outside the gene matches: 7. Germline V CDR1 and CDR2: MNHEY, SVGAGI. This CDR3 has 14 amino acids. In nucleotides, the CDR3 is TGTGCCAGCAGGCCTCTGGGACAGCATGAAAAACTGTTTTTT. Translation gives CASRPLGQHEKLFF.

This clonotype was found many times. The CDR3 region is CASSRSGRAYNEQFF. The CDR3 nucleotides read TGTGCCAGCAGCAGGAGCGGGAGAGCCTACAATGAGCAGTTCTTC. J is TRBJ2-1 and V is TRBV7-6; 8 positions agree with TRBD2. Germline lookup yields CDR1 SGHVS and CDR2 FNYEAQ. CDR3 length: 15 residues. The J segment lost 2 bases and the V segment lost 5 bases, leaving 5 bases of the junction unmatched.

A few counts support this clonotype. The chain recombines TRBV28 with TRBJ2-1; tentatively, D is TRBD2 (6 bases). V was trimmed by 8 bases and J by 3 bases, leaving 11 bases between them. The germline CDR1 and CDR2 sequences are MDHEN and SYDVKM. The CDR3 is 13 residues long. In nucleotides, the CDR3 is TGTGCCAGCGGGGCTAGCGTCTACAATGAGCAGTTCTTC. Residues: CASGASVYNEQFF. Based on the CDR3 plus reference TRBV28 and TRBJ2-1, the full variable domain is DVKVTQSSRYLVKRTGEKVFLECVQDMDHENMFWYRQDPGLGLRLIYFSYDVKMKEKGDIPEGYSVSREKKERFSLILESASTNQTSMYLCASGASVYNEQFFGPGTRLTVL.

This clonotype has just a few counts. The V and J genes are TRBV20-1 and TRBJ2-3, with a tentative D call TRBD2 (5 bases). V was clipped by 0 bases and J by 3 bases, with 16 bases between them. CDR1 and CDR2 (germline): DFQATT, SNEGSKA (reference sequence). CDR3 length: 16 amino acids. CDR3 bases: TGCAGTGCTAGAGATTTAAGAGGGAGTAGGACAGATACGCAGTATTTT. Its protein is CSARDLRGSRTDTQYF.

This clonotype was seen ten or more times. This sequence joins TRBV3-1 and TRBJ2-7, with 11 bases lining up with TRBD2. Germline CDR1 LGHDT, CDR2 YNNKEL (reference sequence). V trimming: 0 bases; J trimming: 7 bases; junction bases outside the gene matches: 20. CDR3 length: 20 amino acids. As DNA, the CDR3 is TGTGCCAGCAGCCAAGAAGGGGGGCGGGTAGCGGGAGGGCCCCCCCGAGAGCAGTACTTC. This translates into CASSQEGGRVAGGPPREQYF.

V usage is TRBV7-9 and J usage is TRBJ2-3, with a possible D match to TRBD2 (6 bases). The CDR3 covers 16 residues. With 5 bases removed from V and 2 bases from J, the gap between germline ends came to 17 bases. The germline V gene encodes CDR1 SEHNR and CDR2 FQNEAQ (reference sequence). The CDR3 nucleotides read TGTGCCAGCAGCCTTCCCCCCTGGGGGGTCACAGATACGCAGTATTTT. Translated: CASSLPPWGVTDTQYF.

The sample holds many counts of this clonotype. The chain carries TRBV28 and TRBJ2-7; 10 bases align to TRBD2. In germline, CDR1 is MDHEN, CDR2 SYDVKM. Losses at the gene ends were 5 bases for V and 3 bases for J; bases not matched to a gene: 19. CDR3 length: 19 amino acids. The CDR3 here is CASSPTSIVSGRTNYEQYF. CDR3 DNA sequence: TGTGCCAGCAGTCCTACTTCGATCGTTAGCGGGAGGACCAACTACGAGCAGTACTTC. Full variable domain (rest looked up from reference TRBV28 and TRBJ2-7): DVKVTQSSRYLVKRTGEKVFLECVQDMDHENMFWYRQDPGLGLRLIYFSYDVKMKEKGDIPEGYSVSREKKERFSLILESASTNQTSMYLCASSPTSIVSGRTNYEQYFGPGTRLTVT.